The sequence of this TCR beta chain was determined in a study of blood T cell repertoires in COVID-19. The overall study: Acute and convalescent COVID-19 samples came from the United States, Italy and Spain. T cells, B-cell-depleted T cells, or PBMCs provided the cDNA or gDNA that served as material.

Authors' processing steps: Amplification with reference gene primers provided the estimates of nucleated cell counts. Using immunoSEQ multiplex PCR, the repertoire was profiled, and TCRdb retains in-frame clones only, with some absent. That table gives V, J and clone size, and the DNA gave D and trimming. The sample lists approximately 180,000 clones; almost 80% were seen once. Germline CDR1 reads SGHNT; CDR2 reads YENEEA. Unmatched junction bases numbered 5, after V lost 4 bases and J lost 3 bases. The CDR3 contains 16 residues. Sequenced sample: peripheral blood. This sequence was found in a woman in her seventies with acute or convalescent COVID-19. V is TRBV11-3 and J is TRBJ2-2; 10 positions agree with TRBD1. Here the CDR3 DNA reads TGTGCCAGCAGCTCGGGACAGGGGAGTTACACCGGGGAGCTGTTTTTT. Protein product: CASSSGQGSYTGELFF.